A selection of T cell receptor beta chains follows, all from one sample in a study of cytomegalovirus exposure and HLA in healthy donors. Sequencing was performed with immunoSEQ multiplex PCR; in TCRdb, only in-frame clones are kept and a portion is missing. Here the sample spans 150,000 to 200,000 clones, under 80% being singletons. Sequencing was carried out using PBMCs. These TCRs come from a woman aged 50 to 60 in good health and CMV-seropositive. Both conserved end residues are part of each CDR3. Each record gives: J gene, D gene, V gene, clone size, CDR3 protein, CDR3 DNA. The D gene is left open where the match is weak. Expanded clones are given a class, and other clones once, few, many or no size at all.

J gene: TRBJ1-1
D gene: TRBD1
V gene: TRBV9
clone size: .
CDR3 protein: CASSVGGTGKAFF
CDR3 DNA: TGTGCCAGCAGCGTAGGTGGGACAGGGAAAGCTTTCTTT

J gene: TRBJ1-1
D gene: .
V gene: TRBV6-5
clone size: .
CDR3 protein: CASRRSGVNTEAFF
CDR3 DNA: TGTGCCAGCAGGCGTTCAGGGGTGAACACTGAAGCTTTCTTT

J gene: TRBJ1-5
D gene: .
V gene: TRBV30
clone size: .
CDR3 protein: CAWSAPGRPQHF
CDR3 DNA: TGTGCCTGGAGTGCTCCAGGAAGGCCCCAGCATTTT

J gene: TRBJ1-2
D gene: TRBD1
V gene: TRBV6-6
clone size: .
CDR3 protein: CASRMTGVGYTF
CDR3 DNA: TGTGCCAGCAGGATGACAGGGGTTGGCTACACCTTC

J gene: TRBJ2-1
D gene: TRBD2
V gene: TRBV9
clone size: .
CDR3 protein: CASSVVPSGGAANEQFF
CDR3 DNA: TGTGCCAGCAGCGTAGTCCCTAGCGGGGGGGCGGCGAATGAGCAGTTCTTC

J gene: TRBJ2-2
D gene: .
V gene: TRBV2
clone size: .
CDR3 protein: CASGGTLGGELFF
CDR3 DNA: TGTGCCAGCGGGGGGACTTTAGGCGGGGAGCTGTTTTTT

J gene: TRBJ1-3
D gene: .
V gene: TRBV4-2
clone size: few
CDR3 protein: CASSHRGNSGNTIYF
CDR3 DNA: TGTGCCAGCAGCCACAGGGGTAACTCTGGAAACACCATATATTTT

J gene: TRBJ2-6
D gene: .
V gene: TRBV25-1
clone size: .
CDR3 protein: CASGPGSGANVLTF
CDR3 DNA: TGTGCCAGCGGCCCGGGGTCTGGGGCCAACGTCCTGACTTTC

J gene: TRBJ2-5
D gene: .
V gene: TRBV5-4
clone size: .
CDR3 protein: CASSLGEAQETQYF
CDR3 DNA: TGTGCCAGCAGCTTGGGCGAGGCCCAAGAGACCCAGTACTTC

J gene: TRBJ2-5
D gene: TRBD2
V gene: TRBV2
clone size: .
CDR3 protein: CASRRPGLGRETQYF
CDR3 DNA: TGTGCCAGCAGACGTCCGGGTCTCGGGAGGGAGACCCAGTACTTC

J gene: TRBJ1-2
D gene: TRBD1
V gene: TRBV30
clone size: .
CDR3 protein: CAWSPRDRFYGYTF
CDR3 DNA: TGTGCCTGGAGTCCCAGGGACAGGTTCTATGGCTACACCTTC

J gene: TRBJ1-1
D gene: TRBD1
V gene: TRBV19
clone size: .
CDR3 protein: CASSPWTGNTEAFF
CDR3 DNA: TGTGCCAGTAGTCCTTGGACAGGGAACACTGAAGCTTTCTTT

J gene: TRBJ1-2
D gene: .
V gene: TRBV9
clone size: once
CDR3 protein: CASSLYSTHNYGYTF
CDR3 DNA: TGTGCCAGCAGCCTCTACAGTACCCATAATTATGGCTACACCTTC

J gene: TRBJ1-3
D gene: .
V gene: TRBV9
clone size: .
CDR3 protein: CASSGGASGNTIYF
CDR3 DNA: TGTGCCAGCAGCGGAGGCGCCTCTGGAAACACCATATATTTT

J gene: TRBJ1-5
D gene: .
V gene: TRBV7-8
clone size: .
CDR3 protein: CASSLQTVPEGPQHF
CDR3 DNA: TGTGCCAGCAGCTTACAGACAGTCCCTGAAGGGCCCCAGCATTTT

J gene: TRBJ1-6
D gene: .
V gene: TRBV30
clone size: .
CDR3 protein: CAWSVAMEGQGYSPLHF
CDR3 DNA: TGTGCCTGGAGTGTGGCTATGGAAGGTCAGGGTTATTCACCCCTCCACTTT

J gene: TRBJ1-4
D gene: .
V gene: TRBV6-5
clone size: .
CDR3 protein: CASSWTDLNEKLFF
CDR3 DNA: TGTGCCAGCAGTTGGACAGACCTGAATGAAAAACTGTTTTTT

J gene: TRBJ1-2
D gene: TRBD1
V gene: TRBV6-4
clone size: .
CDR3 protein: CASSANPGQTPYTF
CDR3 DNA: TGTGCCAGCAGTGCCAACCCGGGACAGACCCCCTACACCTTC

J gene: TRBJ1-6
D gene: .
V gene: TRBV27
clone size: once
CDR3 protein: CASSFFNSPLHF
CDR3 DNA: TGTGCCAGCAGTTTCTTTAATTCACCCCTCCACTTT

J gene: TRBJ1-1
D gene: .
V gene: TRBV5-1
clone size: few
CDR3 protein: CASSLIWPLDTEAFF
CDR3 DNA: TGCGCCAGCAGCTTGATTTGGCCCTTGGACACTGAAGCTTTCTTT

J gene: TRBJ2-5
D gene: TRBD1
V gene: TRBV5-1
clone size: .
CDR3 protein: CASSGTEQETQYF
CDR3 DNA: TGCGCCAGCAGCGGGACAGAGCAAGAGACCCAGTACTTC

J gene: TRBJ2-1
D gene: .
V gene: TRBV4-2
clone size: few
CDR3 protein: CASRLQGNEQFF
CDR3 DNA: TGTGCCAGCAGGTTACAGGGAAATGAGCAGTTCTTC

J gene: TRBJ2-7
D gene: TRBD1
V gene: TRBV6-1
clone size: .
CDR3 protein: CASSEARQGQQYF
CDR3 DNA: TGTGCCAGCAGTGAAGCTCGACAGGGTCAGCAGTACTTC

J gene: TRBJ1-2
D gene: .
V gene: TRBV6-1
clone size: .
CDR3 protein: CASSEFNRAGMGGYTF
CDR3 DNA: TGTGCCAGCAGTGAATTTAACAGAGCAGGGATGGGGGGCTACACCTTC

J gene: TRBJ2-1
D gene: TRBD2
V gene: TRBV9
clone size: once
CDR3 protein: CASSGGTSGGRYNEQFF
CDR3 DNA: TGTGCCAGCAGCGGCGGGACTAGCGGGGGCCGTTACAATGAGCAGTTCTTC

J gene: TRBJ1-1
D gene: TRBD1
V gene: TRBV4-1
clone size: once
CDR3 protein: CASSQAITGGTEAFF
CDR3 DNA: TGCGCCAGCAGCCAAGCCATTACAGGGGGTACTGAAGCTTTCTTT

J gene: TRBJ1-3
D gene: .
V gene: TRBV30
clone size: few
CDR3 protein: CAWSVRGGSGNTIYF
CDR3 DNA: TGTGCCTGGAGTGTACGAGGAGGGTCTGGAAACACCATATATTTT

J gene: TRBJ2-7
D gene: .
V gene: TRBV7-8
clone size: .
CDR3 protein: CASSIRQVYEQYF
CDR3 DNA: TGTGCCAGCAGCATCAGACAGGTCTACGAGCAGTACTTC

J gene: TRBJ2-5
D gene: TRBD2
V gene: TRBV18
clone size: .
CDR3 protein: CASSPQGTSGETQYF
CDR3 DNA: TGTGCCAGCTCACCACAGGGGACTAGCGGAGAGACCCAGTACTTC

J gene: TRBJ1-1
D gene: TRBD1
V gene: TRBV10-2
clone size: .
CDR3 protein: CASTSDRGESHTEAFF
CDR3 DNA: TGCGCCAGCACCTCGGACAGGGGGGAGTCGCACACTGAAGCTTTCTTT

J gene: TRBJ2-7
D gene: .
V gene: TRBV7-2
clone size: few
CDR3 protein: CASTRPPGAGQYF
CDR3 DNA: TGTGCCAGCACGAGGCCTCCCGGAGCGGGGCAGTACTTC

J gene: TRBJ2-3
D gene: .
V gene: TRBV10-1
clone size: few
CDR3 protein: CASSESGGLDTQYF
CDR3 DNA: TGCGCCAGCAGTGAGTCTGGAGGGTTGGATACGCAGTATTTT

J gene: TRBJ1-5
D gene: .
V gene: TRBV5-6
clone size: .
CDR3 protein: CASSFGQQPQHF
CDR3 DNA: TGTGCCAGCAGCTTCGGACAGCAGCCCCAGCATTTT

J gene: TRBJ2-2
D gene: TRBD1
V gene: TRBV9
clone size: .
CDR3 protein: CASSLDRERTGELFF
CDR3 DNA: TGTGCCAGCAGCTTAGACAGGGAAAGGACCGGGGAGCTGTTTTTT

J gene: TRBJ1-2
D gene: TRBD1
V gene: TRBV7-9
clone size: few
CDR3 protein: CASSPGTGLGYTF
CDR3 DNA: TGTGCCAGCAGCCCCGGGACAGGGTTGGGCTACACCTTC

J gene: TRBJ2-2
D gene: .
V gene: TRBV6-1
clone size: .
CDR3 protein: CATTVTGELFF
CDR3 DNA: TGTGCCACGACAGTCACCGGGGAGCTGTTTTTT

J gene: TRBJ1-1
D gene: .
V gene: TRBV4-1
clone size: .
CDR3 protein: CASSQTRNTEAFF
CDR3 DNA: TGCGCCAGCAGCCAAACAAGGAACACTGAAGCTTTCTTT

J gene: TRBJ2-7
D gene: TRBD2
V gene: TRBV11-2
clone size: .
CDR3 protein: CASGGGGGEPNYEQYF
CDR3 DNA: TGTGCCAGCGGTGGGGGGGGAGGGGAGCCCAATTACGAGCAGTACTTC

J gene: TRBJ1-2
D gene: .
V gene: TRBV12-5
clone size: .
CDR3 protein: CASGSSDRNYGYTF
CDR3 DNA: TGTGCTAGTGGTTCCTCAGACAGAAACTATGGCTACACCTTC

J gene: TRBJ2-1
D gene: TRBD2
V gene: TRBV9
clone size: .
CDR3 protein: CASSVGQLAGYNEQFF
CDR3 DNA: TGTGCCAGCAGCGTAGGACAACTAGCGGGATACAATGAGCAGTTCTTC

J gene: TRBJ2-2
D gene: .
V gene: TRBV6-1
clone size: .
CDR3 protein: CASSGPPLIVGTGELFF
CDR3 DNA: TGTGCCAGCAGTGGCCCGCCCTTGATAGTCGGCACCGGGGAGCTGTTTTTT

J gene: TRBJ2-7
D gene: .
V gene: TRBV29-1
clone size: .
CDR3 protein: CSSKSGYEQYF
CDR3 DNA: TGCAGTTCGAAATCCGGCTACGAGCAGTACTTC

J gene: TRBJ2-5
D gene: .
V gene: TRBV4-1
clone size: .
CDR3 protein: CASSPGGGYQETQYF
CDR3 DNA: TGCGCCAGCAGCCCGGGTGGGGGGTACCAAGAGACCCAGTACTTC

J gene: TRBJ2-5
D gene: .
V gene: TRBV7-2
clone size: .
CDR3 protein: CASSFSSWETQYF
CDR3 DNA: TGTGCCAGCAGCTTCTCCAGTTGGGAGACCCAGTACTTC

J gene: TRBJ2-7
D gene: .
V gene: TRBV4-2
clone size: .
CDR3 protein: CASSFQASNEQYF
CDR3 DNA: TGTGCCAGCAGCTTCCAGGCGTCAAACGAGCAGTACTTC

J gene: TRBJ1-5
D gene: .
V gene: TRBV7-9
clone size: .
CDR3 protein: CASSSTEDSNQPQHF
CDR3 DNA: TGTGCCAGCAGCTCGACAGAAGATAGCAATCAGCCCCAGCATTTT

J gene: TRBJ1-2
D gene: TRBD1
V gene: TRBV19
clone size: .
CDR3 protein: CASSIKVGSGGAEGYTF
CDR3 DNA: TGTGCCAGTAGTATTAAGGTCGGGTCAGGGGGCGCGGAAGGCTACACCTTC

J gene: TRBJ1-4
D gene: .
V gene: TRBV5-4
clone size: once
CDR3 protein: CASSLGGRTEGKLFF
CDR3 DNA: TGTGCCAGCAGCTTGGGGGGCAGGACCGAAGGAAAACTGTTTTTT

J gene: TRBJ2-3
D gene: TRBD2
V gene: TRBV7-2
clone size: .
CDR3 protein: CASSWGLATDTQYF
CDR3 DNA: TGTGCCAGCAGCTGGGGACTAGCAACAGATACGCAGTATTTT

J gene: TRBJ2-7
D gene: .
V gene: TRBV27
clone size: .
CDR3 protein: CASSFRGSYEQYF
CDR3 DNA: TGTGCCAGCAGTTTTCGCGGGTCCTACGAGCAGTACTTC

J gene: TRBJ2-7
D gene: TRBD2
V gene: TRBV7-8
clone size: .
CDR3 protein: CASSLGTSGFFYEQYF
CDR3 DNA: TGTGCCAGCAGCTTGGGGACTAGCGGGTTCTTCTACGAGCAGTACTTC

J gene: TRBJ1-6
D gene: .
V gene: TRBV7-2
clone size: .
CDR3 protein: CASSYRISPLHF
CDR3 DNA: TGTGCCAGCAGCTACAGAATTTCACCCCTCCACTTT

J gene: TRBJ2-7
D gene: TRBD1
V gene: TRBV5-1
clone size: once
CDR3 protein: CASSFRQGSYEQYF
CDR3 DNA: TGCGCCAGCAGCTTCCGACAGGGGTCCTACGAGCAGTACTTC

J gene: TRBJ1-5
D gene: .
V gene: TRBV4-1
clone size: .
CDR3 protein: CASSQRLGFNQPQHF
CDR3 DNA: TGTGCCAGCAGCCAGAGGTTAGGTTTTAATCAGCCCCAGCATTTT

J gene: TRBJ2-5
D gene: TRBD2
V gene: TRBV5-4
clone size: .
CDR3 protein: CASSLAGGPETQYF
CDR3 DNA: TGTGCCAGCAGCTTGGCGGGGGGGCCGGAGACCCAGTACTTC

J gene: TRBJ1-5
D gene: .
V gene: TRBV6-5
clone size: once
CDR3 protein: CATHDGQGQPQHF
CDR3 DNA: TGTGCCACCCACGACGGCCAGGGGCAGCCCCAGCATTTT

J gene: TRBJ2-2
D gene: TRBD2
V gene: TRBV19
clone size: .
CDR3 protein: CASSGRGGAGTGELFF
CDR3 DNA: TGTGCCAGTAGTGGTCGCGGGGGGGCCGGTACCGGGGAGCTGTTTTTT

J gene: TRBJ2-7
D gene: TRBD1
V gene: TRBV6-6
clone size: .
CDR3 protein: CASSYHQGQGRYEQYF
CDR3 DNA: TGTGCCAGCAGTTACCATCAGGGACAGGGTCGGTACGAGCAGTACTTC

J gene: TRBJ2-3
D gene: TRBD2
V gene: TRBV29-1
clone size: .
CDR3 protein: CSVDIPGGSTDTQYF
CDR3 DNA: TGCAGCGTTGATATCCCGGGGGGGAGCACAGATACGCAGTATTTT